The 10 T cell receptor beta chains presented below share a single source sample, sequenced in a study of blood T cell repertoires in COVID-19. The repertoire was sequenced with immunoSEQ multiplex PCR; TCRdb's copy has only in-frame clones and lacks some. The sample consists of some 47,000 clones, approximately 89% of them appearing once. Sequencing used peripheral blood. All receptors derive from a man in his sixties with active COVID-19.

The V call is TRBV6-1, the J call TRBJ2-7; D unclear. V dropped 2 bases and J dropped 0 bases, with 17 bases sitting between them. CDR1 and CDR2 from the germline V gene are MNHNS and SASEGT. The CDR3 is 17 residues long. The CDR3 nucleotides are TGTGCCAGCAGTGAATGGAGTGGCGGAAGGAGCTCCTACGAGCAGTACTTC. Translation: CASSEWSGGRSSYEQYF.

The rearrangement links TRBV6-2 or TRBV6-3 to TRBJ2-3; D not resolved. Per the germline V gene, CDR1 is MNHEY and CDR2 is SVGEGT. The CDR3 has 16 amino acids. Trimming took 2 bases from V and 3 from J, leaving 15 bases between them. The CDR3 DNA is TGTGCCAGCAGTTACGCCCTAGAGGCGTTAACAGATACGCAGTATTTT. Amino acid sequence: CASSYALEALTDTQYF.

The chain is built from TRBV2 and TRBJ2-7; 11 positions agree with TRBD1. J gave up 2 bases and V 10 bases, and 7 bases lay outside the gene matches. The CDR3 contains 14 residues. Germline loops: CDR1 SNHLY, CDR2 FYNNEI. The CDR3 spells CANSWGQGAYEQYF. The CDR3 DNA reads as TGTGCCAATTCTTGGGGACAGGGGGCCTACGAGCAGTACTTC.

The chain joins TRBV5-1 to TRBJ2-7; 10 bases are a match to TRBD2. Germline values: CDR1 SGHRS, CDR2 YFSETQ. The CDR3 length is 15 residues. J lost 2 bases, V lost 4 bases, and 6 bases had no gene match. CDR3 protein: CASSPRTSGTYEQYF. In nucleotides, the CDR3 is TGCGCCAGCAGCCCAAGGACTAGCGGTACCTACGAGCAGTACTTC.

The CDR3 DNA sequence: TGTGCCAGCAGTCCATGGACAGGGGGAACCTACAATGAGCAGTTCTTC. The encoded protein is CASSPWTGGTYNEQFF. The chain is built from TRBV11-2 and TRBJ2-1; 10 nucleotides match TRBD1. CDR1 is SGHAT and CDR2 is FQNNGV in the germline V gene. The CDR3 is made up of 16 amino acids. V trimming: 6 bases; J trimming: 2 bases; junction bases outside the gene matches: 7. Combining the CDR3 with reference TRBV11-2 and TRBJ2-1 gives the whole variable domain EAGVAQSPRYKIIEKRQSVAFWCNPISGHATLYWYQQILGQGPKLLIQFQNNGVVDDSQLPKDRFSAERLKGVDSTLKIQPAKLEDSAVYLCASSPWTGGTYNEQFFGPGTRLTVL.

The chain carries TRBV29-1 and TRBJ2-3, with 9 nucleotides matching TRBD2. This CDR3 has 12 amino acids. Trimming removed 5 bases from V and 3 bases from J; junction bases left unmatched: 0. In germline, CDR1 is SQVTM, CDR2 ANQGSEA. The CDR3 region is CSVTSGTDTQYF. The CDR3 DNA follows: TGCAGCGTTACTAGCGGGACAGATACGCAGTATTTT.

The chain uses TRBV19 and TRBJ2-1; TRBD2 agrees at 7 bases. The CDR3 contains 18 residues. V dropped 5 bases and J dropped 0; count of bases not matched to a gene: 13. CDR1 is LNHDA, CDR2 SQIVND, per germline (reference sequence). CDR3 bases: TGTGCCAGTAGTTTCCGGCCTCAGCGGACTAGCTCCTACAATGAGCAGTTCTTC. Translation gives CASSFRPQRTSSYNEQFF.

The chain carries TRBV15 and TRBJ2-1, with 10 bases lining up with TRBD2. This CDR3 contains 16 residues. V lost 3 bases and J lost 8; bases outside the gene matches: 10. CDR1 and CDR2 from the germline V gene are LNHNV and YYDKDF (reference sequence). CDR3 in amino acids: CATSSRSGRAGDEQFF. CDR3 nucleotides: TGTGCCACCAGCAGTCGGAGCGGGAGGGCCGGTGATGAGCAGTTCTTC.

This chain links TRBV4-1 with TRBJ2-1; perhaps TRBD2 as D (5 bases). Germline V gene lookup returns CDR1 MGHRA and CDR2 YSYEKL. V was pared by 3 bases and J by 5 bases, with 17 bases between. CDR3 length equals 16 residues. The CDR3 DNA reads as TGCGCCAGCAGCCAGGCTACCGGACTGGCGAACAATGAGCAGTTCTTC. Translation gives CASSQATGLANNEQFF.

V is TRBV19 and J is TRBJ2-3, with TRBD2 identical over 10 bases. V shed 7 bases and J 5 bases; nucleotides not matched to a gene: 12. This CDR3 spans 16 amino acids. Germline loops: CDR1 LNHDA, CDR2 SQIVND (reference sequence). DNA of the CDR3: TGTGCCAGTAACCAAAATCTTGTAGCGGGAGGAGATACGCAGTATTTT. Amino acids: CASNQNLVAGGDTQYF.